This T cell receptor (beta chain) was profiled in a study of blood T cell repertoires in COVID-19. About the study: The samples span acute and convalescent COVID-19 from the United States, Italy and Spain. T cells, B-cell-depleted T cells, or PBMCs provided the cDNA or gDNA that served as material.

Per the study methods: Amplification of reference gene primers provided the estimated nucleated cell counts. Here immunoSEQ multiplex PCR was the method, and the copy in TCRdb shows in-frame clones only, minus some. From that table come the V and J calls and clone size; the DNA was used to work out D and trimming. The table lists about 58,000 clones, over 70% of them singletons. The CDR3 contains 13 residues. V trimming: 5 bases; J trimming: 6 bases; junction bases outside the gene matches: 6. Per the germline V gene, CDR1 is KGHSH and CDR2 is LQKENI. Input material: peripheral blood. This chain links TRBV18 with TRBJ1-2; the match to TRBD1 covers 7 bases. The clonotype comes from a human donor in a cohort sampled during active COVID-19. CDR3 nucleotide sequence: TGTGCCAGCTCATCTACAGGGACAGATGGCTACACCTTC. It codes for CASSSTGTDGYTF.